The T cell receptor (beta chain) under discussion was sequenced for a study of CD8+CD57+ T cells in acquired aplastic anemia. Study background: Mean DNA quantity obtained from sorted CD4+ and CD8+ cells was 3 to 3.5 ug.

By flow cytometry, patients selected for sequencing had shown an expansion of CD8+CD57+ cells. The diagnosis in all patients was severe acquired aplastic anemia. At the time of blood sampling, patients had not yet received any therapy. Trimming removed 2 bases at V and 5 bases at J, with 9 bases between. The CDR3 spans 14 residues. The germline gives CDR1 SGHVT, CDR2 SQSDAQ. According to the study, genomic DNA was the template for TCR beta VDJ and CDR3 profiling. In TCRdb, the reads were re-called with MiXCR into one record per CDR3 protein. The sample consists of approximately 200,000 distinct CDR3 sequences, less than 60% of them appearing once.

The TCR sequence derives from a human donor with aplastic anemia. The rearrangement joins TRBV7-4 to TRBJ2-2; unclear D gene. Sequencing was performed on sorted CD4+, CD8+, or CD8+CD57+ T cells (not recorded which) from PBMCs. CDR3 protein: CASSLLPGTGELFF. CDR3 nucleotides: TGTGCCAGCAGCTTATTGCCAGGAACCGGGGAGCTGTTTTTT.